This T cell receptor (beta chain) was identified in a study of shared clonotypes between healthy human individuals. Study-wide background: A couple of women and a few men aged 18 to 49 served as donors. Overall study findings and caveats: Generally, estimated richness proved larger in naive subsets than it did in memory subsets.

Clones were read by immunoSEQ multiplex PCR, and TCRdb kept only the in-frame ones, dropping some. This repertoire shows about 2,500,000 clones, roughly 92% found once; its top ten account for about 0.13%. All participating donors were Caucasian adults from Nashville, Tennessee. This clone appeared a single time. Its antigen is unidentified. Other DNA sequences of this sample code for an identical CDR3. Germline CDR1 and CDR2: LNHNV and YYDKDF (reference sequence). Trimming shortened V by 3 bases and J by 6 bases, and 11 bases separated the two germline ends. The CDR3 spans 14 residues. Sequenced material: naive CD4+ T cells sorted from blood. The subset is: CD45RA+ positively selected. The rearrangement joins TRBV15 to TRBJ2-2, with a weak D call TRBD1 (6 bases). This clonotype was sampled from a man aged 18 to 30 in good health. CDR3 DNA: TGTGCCACCAGCAGGGACAGACTCTCCGGGGAGCTGTTTTTT. Translated: CATSRDRLSGELFF.